The 17 T cell receptor beta chains reported below all come from one sample, sequenced in a study of CD8+CD57+ T cells in acquired aplastic anemia. All sequencing subjects had displayed CD8+CD57+ cell expansion on flow cytometry. Genomic DNA provided the template from which TCR beta VDJ and CDR3 profiles were obtained. TCRdb passed the reads through MiXCR, listing each CDR3 protein once. The sample includes about 200,000 distinct CDR3 sequences, over 55% of them seen just once. Sequencing was carried out using sorted CD4+, CD8+, or CD8+CD57+ T cells (not recorded which) from PBMCs. The receptor source for this set is a human donor with aplastic anemia.

The J gene is TRBJ2-3, the V gene TRBV2, with a tentative D call TRBD2 (6 bases). The CDR3 totals 14 residues. Germline V gene lookup returns CDR1 SNHLY and CDR2 FYNNEI. The germline V and J ends were trimmed by 4 bases and 1 base, with 9 bases remaining between them. CDR3 region: CASSGGEGTDTQYF. CDR3 bases: TGTGCCAGCAGTGGGGGGGAGGGCACAGATACGCAGTATTTT.

V is TRBV5-1 and J is TRBJ2-1; no definite D call. Germline CDR1 reads SGHRS; CDR2 reads YFSETQ. V lost 0 bases and J lost 7, with 5 bases in between. The CDR3 totals 12 residues. The DNA for the CDR3 is TGCGCCAGCAGCTTGGAGAGGAATGAGCAGTTCTTC. It specifies CASSLERNEQFF.

The V and J genes are TRBV24-1 and TRBJ1-2; no firm D call. This CDR3 spans 14 amino acids. Germline CDR1 reads KGHDR; CDR2 reads SFDVKD. V shed 3 bases and J shed 4 bases, with 11 bases lying between them. This CDR3 is CATSDAGTSYGYTF. The CDR3 coding sequence is TGTGCCACCAGTGATGCTGGCACCAGCTATGGCTACACCTTC.

V and J are TRBV15 and TRBJ2-3; D is perhaps TRBD2 (6 bases). Trimming stripped 4 bases from V and 0 bases from J, with 11 bases between. This CDR3 comprises 15 residues. Germline V gives CDR1 LNHNV, CDR2 YYDKDF (reference sequence). Written as DNA, the CDR3 is TGTGCCACCAGCAACCGGGACTCTAGCACAGATACGCAGTATTTT. The encoded protein is CATSNRDSSTDTQYF.

J is TRBJ1-2 and V is TRBV19; tentatively, D is TRBD1 (6 bases). Trimming cost V 4 bases and J 1 base, with 10 bases left between them. The germline CDR1 and CDR2 sequences are LNHDA and SQIVND (reference sequence). The CDR3 contains 14 residues. CDR3: CASSTLDSNYGYTF. DNA of the CDR3: TGTGCCAGTAGTACTCTGGACAGTAACTATGGCTACACCTTC. Full variable domain (remainder filled in from reference TRBV19 and TRBJ1-2): DGGITQSPKYLFRKEGQNVTLSCEQNLNHDAMYWYRQDPGQGLRLIYYSQIVNDFQKGDIAEGYSVSREKKESFPLTVTSAQKNPTAFYLCASSTLDSNYGYTFGSGTRLTVV.

The V call is TRBV20-1, the J call TRBJ1-1; possible D gene TRBD1, 6 bases. The germline gives CDR1 DFQATT, CDR2 SNEGSKA (reference sequence). The CDR3 totals 12 residues. CDR3 nucleotide sequence: TGCAGCGCATCGGGGGGGCCCACTGAAGCTTTCTTT. The encoded protein is CSASGGPTEAFF.

The chain joins TRBV20-1 to TRBJ1-5; no clear D. The CDR3 has 16 residues. Looked up from germline, CDR1 is DFQATT and CDR2 is SNEGSKA (reference sequence). V was cut by 0 bases and J by 2 bases, with 14 bases left in between. CDR3 nucleotides: TGCAGTGCTAGAGACCCCCTGGGGTTTGGCAATCAGCCCCAGCATTTT. The encoded protein is CSARDPLGFGNQPQHF.

At least ten counts were recorded for this clonotype. This chain links TRBV20-1 with TRBJ1-6; tentatively, D is TRBD1 (5 bases). The CDR3 length is 15 residues. The V and J ends lost 6 bases and 7 bases respectively, with 19 bases between them. The germline gives CDR1 DFQATT, CDR2 SNEGSKA (reference sequence). CDR3 protein: CSAKEGSPENSPLHF. The CDR3 DNA follows: TGCAGTGCAAAAGAGGGGTCTCCTGAGAATTCACCCCTCCACTTT.

The chain joins TRBV7-2 to TRBJ2-4; possibly TRBD1 for D (6 bases). Germline CDR1 and CDR2: SGHTA and FQGNSA. This CDR3 has 13 residues. Between the trimmed V and J ends, which lost 1 base and 7 bases, there was a span of 8 bases. In DNA form, the CDR3 reads TGTGCCAGCAGCTTAGGGCAGGGGAACATTCAGTACTTC. Residues: CASSLGQGNIQYF.

This rearrangement joins TRBV15 to TRBJ1-4; D is undetermined. The ends were cut back, 1 base at V and 7 bases at J, with 4 bases in the middle. Germline CDR1 is LNHNV and CDR2 is YYDKDF (reference sequence). CDR3 length: 12 residues. The CDR3 DNA reads as TGTGCCACCAGCAGAGGCGCTGAAAAACTGTTTTTT. Its translation is CATSRGAEKLFF.

The chain uses TRBV24-1 and TRBJ2-1; maybe TRBD1 (5 bases). CDR1 and CDR2 (germline): KGHDR, SFDVKD. V was pared by 4 bases and J by 9 bases, with 12 bases between. This CDR3 spans 13 amino acids. The CDR3 spells CATSDPGQGEQFF. In nucleotides, the CDR3 is TGTGCCACCAGTGACCCGGGCCAGGGTGAGCAGTTCTTC.

This clonotype has only one observation. The chain carries TRBV12-3 or TRBV12-4 and TRBJ2-7, with TRBD1 matching 9 bases. The V gene end was trimmed by 5 bases and the J gene end by 2 bases; junction bases not matched to a gene: 4. This CDR3 is 14 amino acids long. The CDR3 bases are TGTGCCAGCAGTGACTACAGGGGGCCCTACGAGCAGTACTTC. It translates to CASSDYRGPYEQYF.

The V gene is TRBV28, the J gene TRBJ2-5; 8 bases agree with TRBD2. Germline loops: CDR1 MDHEN, CDR2 SYDVKM. J lost 1 base, V lost 8 bases, and 6 bases had no gene match. The CDR3 contains 14 residues. As DNA, the CDR3 is TGTGCCAGCTGGCGACGGGGGGGCCAAGAGACCCAGTACTTC. This translates into CASWRRGGQETQYF.

V usage is TRBV10-3 and J usage is TRBJ1-1, with D tentatively TRBD1 (5 bases). Trimming pared 6 bases from V and 7 bases from J, leaving 12 bases between. In germline, CDR1 is ENHRY, CDR2 SYGVKD. This CDR3 spans 12 amino acids. The CDR3 coding sequence is TGTGCCATCAGCGAGGGACGGATTGAAGCTTTCTTT. It yields the protein CAISEGRIEAFF.

A note on this clonotype: The junction shows a germline mismatch at one end, possibly a read error. CDR3 coding DNA: TGTGCCAGTAGGATACAGGGAAGGGGCCAAGCGACCCAGTACTTC. This codes for CASRIQGRGQATQYF. The chain is built from TRBV19 and TRBJ2-5, with D possibly matching TRBD1 (6 bases). CDR3 length equals 15 residues. Germline V gene data show CDR1 as LNHDA and CDR2 as SQIVND (reference sequence).

The chain carries TRBV12-3 or TRBV12-4 and TRBJ2-7; D is ambiguous. V dropped 6 bases and J dropped 9 bases, with 15 bases sitting between them. The length of the CDR3 is 12 residues. The CDR3 is CASSPNRDVQYF. The CDR3 nucleotides read TGTGCCAGCAGCCCCAATCGCGACGTGCAGTACTTC.

This clonotype came up once. The chain couples TRBV15 to TRBJ2-3; D unclear. V gave up 8 bases and J gave up 0 bases, with 18 bases separating them. CDR1 LNHNV and CDR2 YYDKDF come from the germline V gene (reference sequence). The CDR3 sequence is 16 residues long. Here the CDR3 reads CATSSRWETSTDTQYF. The CDR3 DNA reads as TGTGCCACCTCTTCAAGGTGGGAAACTAGCACAGATACGCAGTATTTT.